The rows below give T cell receptor beta chains drawn from one sample of a study of patients and donors after allogeneic stem cell transplantation. TCRdb fed the RT-PCR reads into MiXCR, producing one record per CDR3 protein. The sample yields 200,000 to 250,000 distinct CDR3 sequences, 14% seen once. What was sequenced was blood, either unsorted or a sorted T cell fraction (not recorded which). Receptors were obtained from a human donor who was either an allogeneic HSCT recipient or a stem cell or donor lymphocyte infusion donor (not recorded which). It is not recorded whose cells these are; they may come from a transplant donor. Both conserved end residues are part of each CDR3. A D gene is named only where the DNA matches it firmly. Part of the rows lack a size; the others show once, few, many or a class for expanded clones.

TRBD1 15 TRBJ2-1 few TRBV7-3 CASSVQGAGEGEQFF TGTGCCAGCAGCGTACAGGGGGCTGGAGAAGGTGAGCAGTTCTTC
TRBD1 15 TRBJ2-7 - TRBV3-1 CASSQDAGQGRRKYF TGTGCCAGCAGCCAAGATGCGGGACAGGGGAGGCGGAAATACTTC
- 15 TRBJ2-7 - TRBV29-1 CSVLDMGIHGNEQYF TGCAGCGTACTCGATATGGGGATTCACGGTAACGAGCAGTACTTC
- 12 TRBJ1-5 many TRBV10-3 CAISEPGEPQHF TGTGCCATCAGTGAGCCCGGGGAGCCCCAGCATTTT
TRBD2 17 TRBJ2-3 few TRBV10-3 CAISDDGTSGSKDTQYF TGTGCCATCAGTGACGACGGGACTAGCGGGAGTAAAGATACGCAGTATTTT
- 15 TRBJ1-1 many TRBV6-1 CASTLGGGANTEAFF TGTGCCAGCACCCTAGGGGGGGGGGCGAACACTGAAGCTTTCTTT
- 16 TRBJ1-1 few TRBV30 CAWSVSAGRANTEAFF TGTGCCTGGAGTGTGTCAGCGGGTAGGGCGAACACTGAAGCTTTCTTT
- 13 TRBJ1-1 few TRBV14 CASSQEARTEAFF TGTGCCAGCAGCCAAGAAGCACGAACTGAAGCTTTCTTT
TRBD2 14 TRBJ2-1 - TRBV29-1 CSVAGLAGYNEQFF TGCAGCGTTGCTGGACTAGCGGGCTACAATGAGCAGTTCTTC
TRBD1 13 TRBJ1-1 - TRBV20-1 CSALAGGDTEAFF TGCAGTGCTTTGGCAGGGGGCGACACTGAAGCTTTCTTT
TRBD1 14 TRBJ1-1 many TRBV5-1 CASSWGDRYTEAFF TGCGCCAGCAGCTGGGGGGACAGATACACTGAAGCTTTCTTT
- 15 TRBJ1-5 - TRBV5-5 CASSERGHSNQPQHF TGTGCCAGCAGCGAGCGGGGACATAGCAATCAGCCCCAGCATTTT
TRBD1 14 TRBJ2-3 few TRBV20-1 CSARDSRGLDTQYF TGCAGTGCTAGAGATAGCAGGGGGCTTGATACGCAGTATTTT
- 14 TRBJ1-2 many TRBV5-1 CASSMDSQNYGYTF TGCGCCAGCAGCATGGACAGTCAGAACTATGGCTACACCTTC
- 15 TRBJ1-3 - TRBV2 CASSPNRVAGNTIYF TGTGCCAGCAGTCCTAACAGGGTCGCTGGAAACACCATATATTTT
- 14 TRBJ1-2 many TRBV27 CASSFAGGNYGYTF TGTGCCAGCAGTTTTGCGGGGGGCAACTATGGCTACACCTTC
- 12 TRBJ2-3 many TRBV7-2 CASSLTGDTQYF TGTGCCAGCAGCTTGACAGGAGATACGCAGTATTTT
- 11 TRBJ1-2 few TRBV6-1 CATGYGYGYTF TGTGCCACCGGCTATGGCTATGGCTACACCTTC
TRBD1 15 TRBJ1-1 few TRBV10-3 CAISAGQGMNTEAFF TGTGCCATCAGTGCGGGACAGGGGATGAACACTGAAGCTTTCTTT
TRBD2 15 TRBJ2-1 - TRBV7-8 CASSSGLAEYNEQFF TGTGCCAGCAGCTCGGGACTAGCGGAGTACAATGAGCAGTTCTTC
- 13 TRBJ1-1 many TRBV29-1 CSGNRGGGTEAFF TGCAGCGGGAACCGGGGGGGGGGCACTGAAGCTTTCTTT
- 16 TRBJ1-2 - TRBV5-6 CASSKERWGVNYGYTF TGTGCCAGCAGCAAGGAACGTTGGGGGGTCAACTATGGCTACACCTTC